Each of the 17 T cell receptor beta chains below was sequenced from the same sample in a study of identical twins. TCRdb ran MiXCR on the 5' RACE reads and lists one entry per CDR3 protein. The table records around 690,000 distinct CDR3 sequences, roughly 20% of them present only once. The same specimen was also included in a second study, on T cells expressing NK-cell markers.

Sequencing was performed on PBMCs. The receptors were gathered from a young woman in good health.

This clonotype occurred many times. The V call is TRBV20-1, the J call TRBJ2-2; D might be TRBD2 (6 bases). Germline CDR1 is DFQATT and CDR2 is SNEGSKA (reference sequence). Trimming cost V 4 bases and J 1 base, with 7 bases left between them. There are 13 residues in the CDR3. The CDR3 sequence: CSATGRNTGELFF. DNA of the CDR3: TGCAGTGCTACCGGGAGGAACACCGGGGAGCTGTTTTTT.

The J gene is TRBJ2-1, the V gene TRBV20-1; TRBD2 matches 9 bases. Per germline, CDR1 DFQATT and CDR2 SNEGSKA (reference sequence). Trimming took 4 bases from V and 12 from J; bases not matched to a gene: 10. This CDR3 comprises 13 residues. As DNA, the CDR3 is TGCAGTGCTATAGAGAGATCTAGCGGGGCGCAGTTCTTC. It specifies CSAIERSSGAQFF.

The chain uses TRBV25-1 and TRBJ2-7, with a weak D call TRBD2 (6 bases). V lost 0 bases and J 3 bases, leaving 9 bases between the germline ends. Germline values: CDR1 MGHDK, CDR2 SYGVNS. CDR3 length equals 14 residues. The CDR3 reads CASSEYLGSYEQYF. The CDR3 nucleotides are TGTGCCAGCAGTGAATATCTCGGGAGCTACGAGCAGTACTTC.

This clonotype was counted only a few times. J is TRBJ2-7 and V is TRBV5-1, with 8 bases aligning to TRBD1. This CDR3 spans 15 amino acids. Germline loops: CDR1 SGHRS, CDR2 YFSETQ. After removal of 4 bases from V and 1 base from J, the junction contained 7 bases not matched to a gene. The CDR3 region has the DNA TGCGCCAGCAGCACGGGGACAGGCTATTCCTACGAGCAGTACTTC. Its protein is CASSTGTGYSYEQYF.

The chain has TRBV7-9 and TRBJ1-1; no clear D. Trimming left V 5 bases short and J 1 base short, with 11 bases between. CDR1 and CDR2 from the germline V gene are SEHNR and FQNEAQ (reference sequence). The CDR3 is 14 amino acids. CDR3 protein: CASSLNAGNTEAFF. As DNA, the CDR3 is TGTGCCAGCAGCCTCAATGCGGGGAACACTGAAGCTTTCTTT.

This clonotype was found a few times. The V and J genes are TRBV7-6 and TRBJ2-7; 9 nucleotides align to TRBD2. This CDR3 is 18 amino acids long. The ends lost 2 bases at V and 3 bases at J; junction bases unmatched: 14. Germline assignment: CDR1 SGHVS and CDR2 FNYEAQ. The CDR3 nucleotides are TGTGCCAGCAGCTTAATGCTAGCGGGGTCCCCTCTGAGCTACGAGCAGTACTTC. This sequence encodes CASSLMLAGSPLSYEQYF.

This clonotype was counted only a few times. One base away lies a much larger clone, so this may be a sequencing read error. The chain carries TRBV5-1 and TRBJ2-5; D remains ambiguous. The germline gives CDR1 SGHRS, CDR2 YFSETQ. V was trimmed by 4 bases and J by 0 bases, leaving 4 bases between them. CDR3 length: 12 residues. The CDR3 region is CASSMYQETQYF. CDR3 bases: TGCGCCAGCAGCATGTACCAAGAGACCCAGTACTTC.

CDR3 nucleotide sequence: TGCAGCGTTGAATATGCGGGAGAGAACACCGGGGAGCTGTTTTTT. As protein: CSVEYAGENTGELFF. The gene calls are TRBV29-1 and TRBJ2-2, with TRBD2 matching 7 bases. After removal of 2 bases from V and 1 base from J, the junction contained 4 bases not matched to a gene. This CDR3 is built from 15 residues. Per the germline V gene, CDR1 is SQVTM and CDR2 is ANQGSEA.

This clonotype appeared a few times. The CDR3 loop reads CSARYRTHRGYTF. CDR3 DNA: TGCAGTGCTAGGTACAGGACGCATCGGGGCTACACCTTC. J is TRBJ1-2 and V is TRBV20-1, with D possibly TRBD1 on 5 matching bases. CDR3 length: 13 amino acids. Germline V CDR1 and CDR2: DFQATT, SNEGSKA (reference sequence). Trimming removed 3 bases from V and 8 bases from J, with 16 bases in between.

The chain recombines TRBV6-1 with TRBJ2-3, with 7 positions matching TRBD2. Germline loops: CDR1 MNHNS, CDR2 SASEGT. CDR3 length equals 13 residues. J lost 6 bases, V lost 6 bases, and 6 bases had no gene match. The CDR3 nucleotides read TGTGCCAGCAGACCCGGGACTACTGATACGCAGTATTTT. This gives the protein CASRPGTTDTQYF.

This clonotype came up many times. The chain employs TRBV6-1 and TRBJ2-2, with D uncertain. CDR3 length: 15 residues. V shed 5 bases and J shed 1 base, with 11 bases lying between them. CDR1 MNHNS and CDR2 SASEGT come from the germline V gene. In nucleotides, the CDR3 is TGTGCCAGCAGTCTTGGGCGGAGGAACACCGGGGAGCTGTTTTTT. As protein: CASSLGRRNTGELFF.

V is TRBV5-1 and J is TRBJ2-3; tentative D call: TRBD1 (6 bases). Germline assignment: CDR1 SGHRS and CDR2 YFSETQ. CDR3 length: 16 residues. Trimming pared 0 bases from V and 2 bases from J, leaving 13 bases between. The CDR3 sequence: CASSLDVWTDTDTQYF. For the CDR3, the DNA is TGCGCCAGCAGCTTGGACGTTTGGACAGACACAGATACGCAGTATTTT.

A few counts support this clonotype. The V call is TRBV7-2, the J call TRBJ1-2; possible D gene TRBD1, 5 bases. V was clipped by 2 bases and J by 3 bases, with 13 bases between them. This CDR3 is built from 15 residues. CDR1 is SGHTA and CDR2 is FQGNSA in the germline V gene. The CDR3 region is CASSLFGPGDYGYTF. The DNA for the CDR3 is TGTGCCAGCAGCTTATTTGGTCCGGGGGACTATGGCTACACCTTC. The variable domain in full, with the rest retrieved from reference TRBV7-2 and TRBJ1-2, is GAGVSQSPSNKVTEKGKDVELRCDPISGHTALYWYRQSLGQGLEFLIYFQGNSAPDKSGLPSDRFSAERTGGSVSTLTIQRTQQEDSAVYLCASSLFGPGDYGYTFGSGTRLTVV.

This clonotype was counted a few times. The V and J genes are TRBV7-2 and TRBJ2-1, with 7 bases matching TRBD2. V shed 0 bases, J shed 8 bases, and the junction held 7 bases outside the gene matches. This CDR3 contains 15 residues. From germline, CDR1 is SGHTA and CDR2 FQGNSA. CDR3 region: CASSLAGGPFDEQFF. The CDR3 nucleotides are TGTGCCAGCAGCTTAGCGGGAGGGCCGTTTGATGAGCAGTTCTTC.

V usage is TRBV5-5 and J usage is TRBJ2-6; perhaps TRBD2 as D (5 bases). Per the germline V gene, CDR1 is SGHKS and CDR2 is YYEKEE (reference sequence). CDR3 size: 18 residues. Trimming took off 1 base at V and 1 base at J, with 15 bases between the two ends. CDR3 region: CASSLWLADVSGANVLTF. The CDR3 DNA reads as TGTGCCAGCAGCTTGTGGCTAGCTGATGTTTCTGGGGCCAACGTCCTGACTTTC.

The chain combines TRBV7-7 with TRBJ2-3; 9 bases agree with TRBD2. The CDR3 has 16 residues. The V segment lost 1 base and the J segment 4 bases; nucleotides outside the gene matches: 6. Germline CDR1 and CDR2: SSHAT and FNYEAQ (reference sequence). The CDR3 sequence: CASSLGGAGGPDTQYF. CDR3 bases: TGTGCCAGCAGCTTAGGGGGTGCGGGAGGGCCAGATACGCAGTATTTT. Looking up the rest from reference TRBV7-7 and TRBJ2-3 gives the full variable domain: GAGVSQSPRYKVTKRGQDVTLRCDPISSHATLYWYQQALGQGPEFLTYFNYEAQPDKSGLPSDRFSAERPEGSISTLTIQRTEQRDSAMYRCASSLGGAGGPDTQYFGPGTRLTVL.

This clonotype was observed a few times. J is TRBJ2-5 and V is TRBV20-1; 9 bases match TRBD2. The V segment lost 3 bases and the J segment 5 bases; nucleotides outside the gene matches: 7. Per the germline V gene, CDR1 is DFQATT and CDR2 is SNEGSKA (reference sequence). This CDR3 is 14 amino acids long. As DNA, the CDR3 is TGCAGTGCTAGTCTGAGCGGGAGGCAGGAGACCCAGTACTTC. This gives the protein CSASLSGRQETQYF.